This TCR beta chain was sequenced for a study of esophageal squamous cell carcinoma under preoperative chemotherapy. Study-wide context: Samples included peripheral blood T cells as well as tumor-infiltrating lymphocytes.

The study, taken as a whole, reports: Post-treatment tumor-infiltrating lymphocytes appeared partly derived from peripheral T cells migrating into the tumor. Paclitaxel-nedaplatin therapy caused immediate, substantial clonotype frequency changes.

Described time point: before preoperative PTX-NDP chemotherapy. Before surgery, patients were given preoperative paclitaxel-nedaplatin chemotherapy. As to this clonotype: Its antigen is undetermined. This CDR3 is missing its conserved last phenylalanine or tryptophan, likely due to a read error. No DNA is shown, since the ends of the CDR3 on it are uncertain; the CDR3 is the one TCRdb lists.

MiXCR, run by TCRdb on the PCR reads, gives a single entry per CDR3 protein. This sample has some 30,000 distinct CDR3 sequences, with 45% to 55% found just once. This clonotype was obtained from a human donor with esophageal squamous cell carcinoma. The donor label of this sample is uncertain. This material was obtained from a patient given preoperative chemotherapy.

CDR3 protein: CASSPVAGAGRSQYL. J is TRBJ2-5 and V is TRBV7-9; the table's D call, TRBD2, has no DNA check behind it. Termini included, the CDR3 measures 15 amino acids. The germline V gene encodes CDR1 SEHNR and CDR2 FQNEAQ (reference sequence).